One TCR beta chain is described in this entry. What this receptor recognizes is not known. No quality values exist for individual bases; no much larger clone is one base distant. This sample stems from a study of T cell repertoires in ileal Crohn's disease (dated by TCRdb to between 2018 and 2021). Regarding the study in general: The median duration of disease was 6 to 10 years, and at the time of surgery roughly 36% of patients were active smokers. The study ran alongside a multicentre cohort designed to identify predictors of early endoscopic recurrence after ileocolonic resection. A total of 171 mucosal samples from 57 patients were sequenced, collected from several sites on the surgical specimen and at postoperative endoscopy. TCR repertoire analysis was done in fewer than 75 Crohn's disease patients from a prospective multicentre cohort. A Rutgeerts score higher than i0 was the definition used for endoscopic postoperative recurrence. Surgery was performed for a complication in all patients, with stricturing disease in roughly 60% and penetrating disease in approximately 40%. Postoperative therapy was given to about half of the patients, with thiopurines administered to approximately twelve patients and anti-TNF agents administered to 15 to 20 patients.

General study outcomes and caveats: Endoscopic recurrence was found to be associated with higher high-frequency clone percentages at surgery, and recurrence was observed in all patients with clonality above 26.8% (18/57). Compared with CD4 T cells, sorted CD8 T cells contained more high-frequency clones, which suggests that the mucosal expansions were mostly CD8. A significantly higher proportion of clonal expansions was observed in active smokers at surgery than in non-smokers (about 25% vs 18%, p=0.02). Only a subgroup of patients, of unstated size, had their mucosal CD4 and CD8 T cells sorted and sequenced.

Here V drops 5 bases and J drops 0 bases, and the junction holds 11 bases not matched to any gene. Per the germline V gene (reference sequence), MNHEY is the CDR1 and SMNVEV is the CDR2. Taken from cysteine to phenylalanine, the CDR3 has 19 residues. Just the 57-base CDR3 DNA is kept, in frame starting at base 1. For commercial TCRB immunosequencing, about 500 nanograms of biopsy DNA were submitted for each sample. A two-step, amplification bias-controlled multiplex PCR was used by Adaptive Biotechnology to amplify CDR3 regions from genomic DNA. In the first PCR, primers covered every V and J gene segment, and in the second PCR, barcodes and Illumina adapters were added. An Illumina instrument was used to sequence the CDR3 libraries. Per the original workflow: The analysis used both the pipelines supplied by the vendor and custom analysis of the raw data in R/Bioconductor with R version 3.3.0. Clonality, which ranges from 0 to 1, was calculated as the inverse of the normalised Shannon entropy across all productive clones. High-frequency clones were defined as the repertoire share of the top 100 clones, retaining only clones passing a 95% confidence test. Overlap between samples was measured with the Morisita-Horn index, while repertoire diversity was measured with the Simpson index. The immuneACCESS repertoire file appears here via TCRdb, limited to in-frame rearrangements. These files lack a portion of the clones; in checked studies, under half of the deficit traces to unresolved V genes, and the cause of the others is not known. V, J and clone size are those of that table, while D and trimming were read from the DNA. Within this sample are thousands of clones, with 83% of them counted one time only. The top ten clones comprise about 4.3% of the sample.

Eligible patients were adults with ileal or ileocolonic Crohn's disease who had an indication for ileocolonic resection. Before DNA extraction, whole ileal mucosal biopsies were kept frozen at -80 degrees C. Genomic DNA was extracted from frozen whole biopsies with a TRizol-based method and quantified on a NanoDrop 2000 spectrophotometer. The sequenced material came from ileal tissue. The TCR comes from an adult with Crohn's disease. In this chain, TRBV27 is recombined with TRBJ2-3, with 13 central nucleotides matching TRBD2. The CDR3 corresponds to CASSPRGATSGRSTDTQYF. The DNA sequence follows: TGTGCCAGCAGTCCGAGGGGGGCGACTAGCGGGAGGAGCACAGATACGCAGTATTTT.